These 21 T cell receptor beta chains share one sample of origin, sequenced in a study of blood T cell repertoires in COVID-19. Produced via immunoSEQ multiplex PCR; TCRdb's table is partial and in-frame only. The sample records around 150,000 clones, around 81% being singletons. Source material: PBMCs or T cells enriched from blood (not recorded which). The receptors shown here come from a man in his forties who had recovered from COVID-19.

Only a few counts were recorded for this clone. The chain carries TRBV2 and TRBJ2-7, with D tentatively TRBD2 (7 bases). Germline V gene sequence: CDR1 SNHLY, CDR2 FYNNEI. This CDR3 comprises 13 residues. V was pared by 3 bases and J by 5 bases, with 11 bases between. CDR3 bases: TGTGCCAGCAGTGACAGGGGAGGGAACGAGCAGTACTTC. This sequence encodes CASSDRGGNEQYF.

This chain joins TRBV18 and TRBJ1-1; TRBD1 aligns across 8 bases. The V segment lost 4 bases and the J segment 6 bases; nucleotides outside the gene matches: 10. CDR3 length: 15 residues. The germline V gene has CDR1 KGHSH and CDR2 LQKENI. In nucleotides, the CDR3 is TGTGCCAGCTCACTCCAGACAGGGGAGGGGGCTGAAGCTTTCTTT. Translated, it gives CASSLQTGEGAEAFF.

This clone has just a few counts. The chain has TRBV21-1 and TRBJ1-2. TRBV21-1 is termed a pseudogene. The CDR3 contains 12 residues. CDR3 region: CASSTHYYGYTF. CDR3 nucleotide sequence: TGTGCCAGCAGCACTCACTACTATGGCTACACCTTC.

V gene TRBV13 combines with J gene TRBJ1-2; maybe TRBD1 (6 bases). There are 14 residues in the CDR3. Germline CDR1 reads PRHDT; CDR2 reads FYEKMQ (reference sequence). Trimming stripped 4 bases from V and 4 bases from J, with 13 bases between. CDR3 in DNA: TGTGCCAGCAGCTCCTCTGGCAGGGGCTATGGCTACACCTTC. Residues: CASSSSGRGYGYTF.

J is TRBJ2-2 and V is TRBV7-3, with D perhaps TRBD1 (5 bases). The CDR3 covers 14 residues. From germline, CDR1 is SGHTA and CDR2 FQGTGA. Trimming removed 3 bases at V and 3 bases at J, with 8 bases between. CDR3 nucleotides: TGTGCCAGCAGCTTCCAACAGGACACCGGGGAGCTGTTTTTT. Translating gives CASSFQQDTGELFF.

The table lists this clone with a few counts. V usage is TRBV20-1 and J usage is TRBJ1-1; no clear D gene. CDR3 length equals 13 residues. Looked up from germline, CDR1 is DFQATT and CDR2 is SNEGSKA (reference sequence). V was clipped by 3 bases and J by 1 base, with 9 bases between them. The CDR3 here is CSASSNGNTEAFF. CDR3 in DNA: TGCAGTGCTAGTTCAAACGGGAACACTGAAGCTTTCTTT.

The rearrangement joins TRBV5-4 to TRBJ2-2; 8 nucleotides match TRBD2. J lost 6 bases, V lost 3 bases, and 10 bases had no gene match. This CDR3 comprises 16 residues. CDR1 and CDR2 from the germline V gene are SGHNT and YYREEE (reference sequence). CDR3 protein: CASSWGTSVGSGELFF. CDR3 nucleotide sequence: TGTGCCAGCAGCTGGGGGACTAGTGTCGGGTCCGGGGAGCTGTTTTTT.

The chain joins TRBV12-5 to TRBJ1-1; D unresolved. This CDR3 region has 15 residues. V was shortened by 1 base and J by 0 bases, with 9 bases between the two germline ends. CDR1 and CDR2 from the germline V gene are LGHNT and FRNRAP. CDR3 region: CASGLEGGVNTEAFF. The CDR3 coding sequence is TGTGCTAGTGGTTTGGAGGGCGGGGTGAACACTGAAGCTTTCTTT. The whole variable domain, remainder taken from reference TRBV12-5 and TRBJ1-1, is DARVTQTPRHKVTEMGQEVTMRCQPILGHNTVFWYRQTMMQGLELLAYFRNRAPLDDSGMPKDRFSAEMPDATLATLKIQPSEPRDSAVYFCASGLEGGVNTEAFFGQGTRLTVV.

J is TRBJ2-1 and V is TRBV27; TRBD1 matches 9 bases. CDR3 size: 14 residues. Germline V gives CDR1 MNHEY, CDR2 SMNVEV (reference sequence). V gave up 7 bases and J gave up 7 bases; unmatched junction bases: 8. CDR3 coding DNA: TGTGCCAGCACCAGGGACAGGGCAGAGAATGAGCAGTTCTTC. As protein: CASTRDRAENEQFF.

The chain combines TRBV15 with TRBJ1-3, with D uncertain. This CDR3 has 15 residues. Trimming left V 0 bases short and J 2 bases short, with 8 bases between. The germline V gene encodes CDR1 LNHNV and CDR2 YYDKDF (reference sequence). The CDR3 DNA is TGTGCCACCAGCAGAGATGCAACAACTGGAAACACCATATATTTT. Translated, it gives CATSRDATTGNTIYF.

This chain connects TRBV6-5 to TRBJ1-2, with a tentative D call TRBD1 (5 bases). Trimming removed 4 bases at V and 8 bases at J, with 14 bases between. Per the germline V gene, CDR1 is MNHEY and CDR2 is SVGAGI. This CDR3 has 13 amino acids. The CDR3 region is CASSSSRAGGYTF. DNA for the CDR3: TGTGCCAGCAGTTCCTCCCGGGCAGGGGGCTACACCTTC.

The chain has TRBV20-1 and TRBJ1-2; possibly TRBD1 for D (6 bases). Germline CDR1 DFQATT, CDR2 SNEGSKA (reference sequence). The CDR3 has 11 residues. The DNA of the CDR3 is TGCACCCCCGGGGGGACACATGGCTACACCTTC. This encodes CTPGGTHGYTF.

This chain links TRBV15 with TRBJ1-4; D gene ambiguous. The length of the CDR3 is 14 residues. Germline V lookup: CDR1 LNHNV, CDR2 YYDKDF (reference sequence). V gave up 3 bases and J gave up 4 bases, with 9 bases separating them. The DNA for the CDR3 is TGTGCCACCAGCAGGCCCGGTGTTAATGAAAAACTGTTTTTT. Its translation is CATSRPGVNEKLFF.

V and J are TRBV7-8 and TRBJ2-5; D might be TRBD2 (5 bases). Trimming shortened V by 1 base and J by 2 bases, and 8 bases separated the two germline ends. Germline CDR1 is SGHVS and CDR2 is FQNEAQ. This CDR3 region has 14 residues. This chain's CDR3 is CASSLGKRQETQYF. The CDR3 region has the DNA TGTGCCAGCAGCTTAGGGAAGCGGCAAGAGACCCAGTACTTC.

V usage is TRBV27 and J usage is TRBJ1-6, with TRBD1 matching over 8 bases. Germline assignment: CDR1 MNHEY and CDR2 SMNVEV (reference sequence). There are 18 residues in the CDR3. V shed 4 bases, J shed 0 bases, and the junction held 8 bases outside the gene matches. CDR3 DNA: TGTGCCAGCAGTTCGCGGACAGGGCGAACCTCCTATAATTCACCCCTCCACTTT. Protein product: CASSSRTGRTSYNSPLHF.

J is TRBJ2-2 and V is TRBV7-3, with 8 bases aligning to TRBD2. The CDR3 runs 17 residues. The germline gives CDR1 SGHTA, CDR2 FQGTGA. Trimming took 5 bases from V and 3 from J; bases not matched to a gene: 11. This chain's CDR3 is CASSHTQRGGDTGELFF. Written as DNA, the CDR3 is TGTGCCAGCAGCCACACTCAACGGGGGGGTGACACCGGGGAGCTGTTTTTT.

This rearrangement joins TRBV5-1 to TRBJ2-7; D uncertain. The V gene lost 0 bases and the J gene lost 2 bases, with 12 bases spanning the gap. This CDR3 is 15 amino acids long. Germline values: CDR1 SGHRS, CDR2 YFSETQ. The CDR3 bases are TGCGCCAGCAGCTTGGCGGAGAGATCCACCTACGAGCAGTACTTC. Its protein product is CASSLAERSTYEQYF.

The chain recombines TRBV5-4 with TRBJ2-3, with TRBD1 matching 7 bases. The trim removed 4 bases at V and 0 bases at J, leaving 2 bases unmatched. CDR1 is SGHNT, CDR2 YYREEE, per germline (reference sequence). CDR3 length equals 14 residues. The CDR3 DNA is TGTGCCAGCAGCCAGACAGGGAGCACAGATACGCAGTATTTT. Translation gives CASSQTGSTDTQYF.

Comments on this clone: Other DNA sequences within the sample encode an identical CDR3. This rearrangement joins TRBV4-2 to TRBJ1-2; weak D call: TRBD1 (6 bases). Germline values: CDR1 LGHNA, CDR2 YNFKEQ. Trimming shortened V by 0 bases and J by 5 bases, and 13 bases separated the two germline ends. This CDR3 is built from 15 residues. The CDR3 DNA reads TGTGCCAGCAGCCAAGAGGGGGCAGGGAGATATGGCTACACCTTC. It is translated as CASSQEGAGRYGYTF.

The chain employs TRBV5-4 and TRBJ2-3; 8 nucleotides agree with TRBD2. J lost 6 bases, V lost 2 bases, and 5 bases had no gene match. Germline V gene data show CDR1 as SGHNT and CDR2 as YYREEE (reference sequence). This CDR3 has 14 residues. This CDR3 reads CASSFHGGADTQYF. The CDR3 coding sequence is TGTGCCAGCAGCTTTCACGGGGGGGCTGATACGCAGTATTTT.

The chain links TRBV3-1 (or the pseudogene TRBV3-2) to TRBJ2-3, with 12 bases identical to TRBD1. V lost 4 bases, J lost 4 bases, and 3 bases stayed unmatched. CDR1 and CDR2 from the germline V gene are LGHDT and YNNKEL (reference sequence). This CDR3 region has 15 residues. CDR3 sequence (DNA): TGTGCCAGCAGCCTGGGACAGGGGGCCTCAGATACGCAGTATTTT. This translates into CASSLGQGASDTQYF.